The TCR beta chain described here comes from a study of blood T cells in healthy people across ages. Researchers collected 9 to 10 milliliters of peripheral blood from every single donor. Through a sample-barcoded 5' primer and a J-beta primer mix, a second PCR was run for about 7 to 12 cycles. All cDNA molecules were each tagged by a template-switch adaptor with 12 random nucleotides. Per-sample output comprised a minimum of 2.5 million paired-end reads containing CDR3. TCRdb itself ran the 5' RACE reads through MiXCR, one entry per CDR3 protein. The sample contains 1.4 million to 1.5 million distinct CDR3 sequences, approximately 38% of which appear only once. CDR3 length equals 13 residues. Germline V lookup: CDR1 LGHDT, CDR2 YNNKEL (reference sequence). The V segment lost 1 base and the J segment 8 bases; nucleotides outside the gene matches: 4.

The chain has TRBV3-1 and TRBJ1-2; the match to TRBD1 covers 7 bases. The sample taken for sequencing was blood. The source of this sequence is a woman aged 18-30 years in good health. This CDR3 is CASSQGQGPGYTF. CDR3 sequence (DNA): TGTGCCAGCAGCCAAGGACAGGGCCCCGGCTACACCTTC. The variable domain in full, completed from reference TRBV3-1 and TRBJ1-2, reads DTAVSQTPKYLVTQMGNDKSIKCEQNLGHDTMYWYKQDSKKFLKIMFSYNNKELIINETVPNRFSPKSPDKAHLNLHINSLELGDSAVYFCASSQGQGPGYTFGSGTRLTVV.